The present T cell receptor (beta chain) was sequenced within a study of T-cell reconstitution after alpha-beta-depleted transplantation in children (dated by TCRdb to 2016 to 2017). The study in broad terms: Using TCR repertoire profiling, the study followed T-cell immune reconstitution in a quantitative way in children after TCRalphabeta/CD19-depleted allogeneic hematopoietic cell transplantation. General findings and caveats noted by the study authors: Hyperexpanded clone frequencies declined over subsequent months; after one year, T-cell counts and TCRbeta diversity were mostly attributed to newly produced T cells. In some patients, the high TCRbeta diversity seen at day 60 was put down to recipient T cells and intrathymic progenitors that had survived conditioning. Apparently early alphabetaT-cell count recovery about two months after transplant reportedly relied on only several hundred rapidly expanded clones derived from non-depleted graft cells.

The library was obtained by PCR. The data were produced on an Illumina HiSeq 2500. TCR library preparation used molecular barcoding, with unique molecular identifiers applied to normalize quantification of the TCRbeta repertoire. TCRdb's own reprocessing of the public reads used fastp at Q25 and MiXCR and kept productive beta chains. Duplicate CDR3 protein sequences are folded into a single record with the most common DNA and genes. Across this sample there are a few hundred thousand distinct CDR3 sequences, with around 20% seen only once. The ten largest clones capture 9.5% to 13% of the sample. The sample's treatment or condition label, in plain terms: allogeneic hematopoietic cell transplantation with graft depleted of TCRalphabeta T cells and CD19 B cells. TCRalphabeta/CD19-depleted allogeneic hematopoietic cell grafts were given to the transplant recipients, all of whom were children. The CDR3 spans 14 residues, from the cysteine through the phenylalanine. The read is trimmed to its CDR3 DNA, 42 bases read in frame from base 1. Taken from the germline V gene (reference sequence), the CDR1 and CDR2 loops are SEHNR and FQNEAQ. V and J are truncated by 1 base and 10 bases respectively, leaving an intervening sequence of 14 bases.

This clonotype was detected only a few times. It has no known antigen specificity. Base-call qualities are not available, and no considerably larger clone is one nucleotide away. Source: PBMCs, mostly from graft donor cells, taken 180 days after TCRalphabeta/CD19-depleted stem cell transplant. The clonotype was recovered from a male patient younger than 18 who had a stem cell transplant for acute lymphoblastic leukemia, so the T cells may come from the graft donor. The rearrangement joined TRBV7-9 to TRBJ1-5; the D segment cannot be called with confidence. For the CDR3, the sequence is CASSLDGSLIPQHF. In nucleotides, the sequence is TGTGCCAGCAGCTTAGACGGGAGCCTTATTCCCCAGCATTTT. With the rest looked up from the reference TRBV7-9 and TRBJ1-5 genes rather than sequenced, the full variable domain is DTGVSQNPRHKITKRGQNVTFRCDPISEHNRLYWYRQTLGQGPEFLTYFQNEAQLEKSRLLSDRFSAERPKGSFSTLEIQRTEQGDSAMYLCASSLDGSLIPQHFGDGTRLSIL.